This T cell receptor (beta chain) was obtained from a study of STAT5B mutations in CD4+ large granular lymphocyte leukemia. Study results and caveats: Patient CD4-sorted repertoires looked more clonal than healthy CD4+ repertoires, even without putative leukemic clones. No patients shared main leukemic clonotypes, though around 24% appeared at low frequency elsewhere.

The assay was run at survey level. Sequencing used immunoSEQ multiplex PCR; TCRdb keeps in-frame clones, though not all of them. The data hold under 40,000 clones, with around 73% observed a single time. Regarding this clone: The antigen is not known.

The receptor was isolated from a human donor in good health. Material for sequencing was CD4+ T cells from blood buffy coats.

The CDR3 spells CASSLAAGLQETQYF. The CDR3 DNA follows: TGTGCCAGCAGCTTAGCAGCGGGTCTCCAAGAGACCCAGTACTTC. The rearrangement uses TRBV7-2 and TRBJ2-5; D is possibly TRBD2 (6 bases). Trimming took off 0 bases at V and 1 base at J, with 9 bases between the two ends. The germline CDR1 and CDR2 sequences are SGHTA and FQGNSA. The CDR3 is made up of 15 amino acids.